Listed here are 32 T cell receptor beta chains from one sample, sequenced in a study of blood T cell repertoires in COVID-19 (TCRdb year 2020). The protocol used for the library was the immunoSEQ multiplex PCR assay. The table comes from immuneACCESS by way of TCRdb, which keeps in-frame sequences with V and J called. Part of the clones is missing from these tables; in studies checked, under half for an unresolved V gene and the rest for unknown reasons. The sample profile shows roughly 200,000 clones; 89% of them were found once. The ten largest clones capture about 2.2% of the sample. Sequencing used PBMCs or T cells enriched from blood (not recorded which). Every receptor here comes from a woman between 40 and 50 years old with acute COVID-19.

The table lists this clone with a count of one. The chain joins TRBV6-1 to TRBJ2-7; 9 bases fit TRBD2. Germline V gene sequence: CDR1 MNHNS, CDR2 SASEGT. V lost 3 bases to trimming and J lost 2 bases; unmatched junction nucleotides: 5. This CDR3 has 15 residues. The DNA for the CDR3 is TGTGCCAGCAGTGAGAGCGGGAGGTATACCTACGAGCAGTACTTC. Translated: CASSESGRYTYEQYF.

This chain joins TRBV28 and TRBJ1-1; D not resolved. Trimming took 2 bases from V and 7 from J, leaving 8 bases between them. Germline CDR1 reads MDHEN; CDR2 reads SYDVKM. The CDR3 covers 12 residues. The CDR3 region is CASSLMQYEAFF. In DNA, the CDR3 is TGTGCCAGCAGTTTAATGCAGTATGAAGCTTTCTTT.

The V and J genes are TRBV11-2 and TRBJ2-7; 9 bases agree with TRBD2. CDR1 SGHAT and CDR2 FQNNGV come from the germline V gene. The ends lost 1 base at V and 3 bases at J; junction bases unmatched: 7. The CDR3 has 16 amino acids. The CDR3 bases are TGTGCCAGCAGCTTAGCACCCGGGACTAGCAGCTACGAGCAGTACTTC. Encoded protein: CASSLAPGTSSYEQYF.

The chain uses TRBV7-2 and TRBJ1-3; D is ambiguous. Germline V gives CDR1 SGHTA, CDR2 FQGNSA. This CDR3 region has 14 residues. V shed 1 base and J shed 2 bases, with 6 bases lying between them. The CDR3 here is CASSLEPAGNTIYF. CDR3 in DNA: TGTGCCAGCAGCTTAGAACCGGCTGGAAACACCATATATTTT.

This CDR3 reads CASLKGTSGDTGELFF. The CDR3 DNA reads as TGTGCCAGCCTCAAAGGGACTAGCGGAGACACCGGGGAGCTGTTTTTT. The rearrangement joins TRBV19 to TRBJ2-2; the match to TRBD2 covers 11 bases. The CDR3 contains 16 residues. Unmatched junction bases numbered 9, after V lost 9 bases and J lost 3 bases. Germline V gene data show CDR1 as LNHDA and CDR2 as SQIVND (reference sequence).

The rearrangement joins TRBV19 to TRBJ1-1; D gene unclear. V lost 5 bases to trimming and J lost 3 bases, with 13 bases between them. From germline, CDR1 is LNHDA and CDR2 SQIVND (reference sequence). The CDR3 extends over 14 amino acids. CDR3 in DNA: TGTGCCAGTAGTTTGGGAGGGCGTTACACTGAAGCTTTCTTT. Translating gives CASSLGGRYTEAFF.

This chain connects TRBV18 to TRBJ1-5; D not resolved. Germline lookup yields CDR1 KGHSH and CDR2 LQKENI. This CDR3 has 13 residues. The V end was cut by 3 bases, the J end by 11 bases, with 14 bases between. The CDR3 loop is CASSPEGSVSQHF. The CDR3 DNA sequence: TGTGCCAGCTCACCGGAGGGTTCCGTATCCCAGCATTTT.

This clone was seen only once. The chain links TRBV29-1 to TRBJ2-2; the D is unclear. This CDR3 region has 13 residues. Trimming left V 3 bases short and J 0 bases short, with 5 bases between. Germline lookup yields CDR1 SQVTM and CDR2 ANQGSEA. Written as DNA, the CDR3 is TGCAGCGTTGACGTTTCGAACACCGGGGAGCTGTTTTTT. Encoded protein: CSVDVSNTGELFF.

The chain uses TRBV18 and TRBJ1-1; TRBD1 matches 8 bases. The CDR3 covers 15 residues. With 5 bases clipped from V and 1 base from J, the junction kept 6 bases outside the gene matches. The V gene's germline CDR1 is KGHSH and CDR2 LQKENI. DNA for the CDR3: TGTGCCAGCTCAACAGGGACAGGCCGGAACACTGAAGCTTTCTTT. It yields the protein CASSTGTGRNTEAFF.

The count of this clone is one. The chain couples TRBV7-6 to TRBJ2-1; TRBD2 matches 10 bases. J was trimmed by 7 bases and V by 1 base; bases with no gene match: 7. CDR3 length: 16 residues. The germline V gene encodes CDR1 SGHVS and CDR2 FNYEAQ. DNA for the CDR3: TGTGCCAGCAGCTTAGTGGCTAGCGGGAGTCATAATGAGCAGTTCTTC. Protein: CASSLVASGSHNEQFF.

The chain recombines TRBV6-2 or TRBV6-3 with TRBJ2-5; TRBD2 agrees at 9 bases. The CDR3 contains 17 residues. In germline, CDR1 is MNHEY, CDR2 SVGEGT. V trimming: 2 bases; J trimming: 4 bases; junction bases outside the gene matches: 11. CDR3 protein: CASSYVGLAQTAETQYF. The CDR3 DNA sequence: TGTGCCAGCAGTTACGTGGGACTAGCACAAACGGCAGAGACCCAGTACTTC.

This sequence joins TRBV7-3 and TRBJ1-1, with 8 bases identical to TRBD1. The V gene's germline CDR1 is SGHTA and CDR2 FQGTGA. The ends lost 4 bases at V and 1 base at J; junction bases unmatched: 2. The CDR3 covers 14 residues. CDR3 in DNA: TGTGCCAGCAGCTCTGGACAGGGGAACACTGAAGCTTTCTTT. Its protein is CASSSGQGNTEAFF.

The V gene is TRBV5-4, the J gene TRBJ2-7; D may be TRBD1 (6 bases). The CDR3 extends over 16 amino acids. Germline V gives CDR1 SGHNT, CDR2 YYREEE (reference sequence). V lost 2 bases and J lost 0, with 15 bases in between. CDR3 protein: CASSFAGRTASYEQYF. The DNA for the CDR3 is TGTGCCAGCAGCTTTGCTGGTAGGACAGCCTCCTACGAGCAGTACTTC.

The chain carries TRBV7-2 and TRBJ1-2, with unresolved D. V was cut by 3 bases and J by 5 bases, with 19 bases left in between. Per the germline V gene, CDR1 is SGHTA and CDR2 is FQGNSA. There are 16 residues in the CDR3. The CDR3: CASSFGVGKGVYGYTF. The CDR3, as DNA: TGTGCCAGCAGCTTTGGTGTCGGAAAGGGAGTTTATGGCTACACCTTC.

The chain uses TRBV14 and TRBJ2-6; 12 nucleotides align to TRBD2. Germline-derived CDR1 and CDR2 are SGHDN and FVKESK. This CDR3 comprises 20 residues. V was clipped by 4 bases and J by 2 bases; unmatched bases: 12. The CDR3 protein is CASSPGLTSGGPTGANVLTF. The CDR3 DNA reads TGTGCCAGCAGCCCGGGCCTCACTAGCGGGGGGCCGACTGGGGCCAACGTCCTGACTTTC.

The V gene is TRBV7-2, the J gene TRBJ2-7; TRBD1 aligns across 10 bases. With V trimmed by 2 bases and J by 0 bases, 4 bases remained unmatched. This CDR3 has 16 amino acids. Germline V gene sequence: CDR1 SGHTA, CDR2 FQGNSA. CDR3 in DNA: TGTGCCAGCAGCTTACGGGGGACAGGGGCCTCCTACGAGCAGTACTTC. Translated, it gives CASSLRGTGASYEQYF.

The gene calls are TRBV5-6 and TRBJ2-3, with 9 bases that match TRBD2. Germline V gene sequence: CDR1 SGHDT, CDR2 YYEEEE. The CDR3 is made up of 16 amino acids. Trimming cost V 0 bases and J 6 bases; bases outside gene matches: 8. This CDR3 reads CASSLVLAGRVDTQYF. The CDR3 nucleotides are TGTGCCAGCAGCTTGGTCCTAGCGGGACGCGTGGATACGCAGTATTTT.

V gene TRBV19 combines with J gene TRBJ2-7; D possibly corresponds to TRBD1 (6 bases). The CDR3 is 12 amino acids. The V end was cut by 5 bases, the J end by 3 bases, with 8 bases between. CDR1 is LNHDA and CDR2 is SQIVND in the germline V gene (reference sequence). For the CDR3, the DNA is TGTGCCAGTAGTCCGACAGGCTACGAGCAGTACTTC. It codes for CASSPTGYEQYF.

The DNA for the CDR3 is TGTGCCAGTACCAATGGGCCAGGGGTGGGCGAGCAGTACTTC. Protein: CASTNGPGVGEQYF. This sequence joins TRBV19 and TRBJ2-7; possibly TRBD1 for D (6 bases). Per the germline V gene, CDR1 is LNHDA and CDR2 is SQIVND (reference sequence). The CDR3 length is 14 residues. Trimming took off 7 bases at V and 6 bases at J, with 19 bases between the two ends.

This clone occurred a few times. This sequence joins TRBV7-6 and TRBJ2-7; TRBD1 aligns across 7 bases. The V and J ends lost 1 base and 2 bases, in that order; junction bases with no gene match: 5. The CDR3 contains 15 residues. Germline CDR1 SGHVS, CDR2 FNYEAQ. The CDR3 reads CASSLGQGVTYEQYF. CDR3 nucleotide sequence: TGTGCCAGCAGCTTAGGGCAGGGGGTCACCTACGAGCAGTACTTC. Full variable domain (rest looked up from reference TRBV7-6 and TRBJ2-7): GAGVSQSPRYKVTKRGQDVALRCDPISGHVSLYWYRQALGQGPEFLTYFNYEAQQDKSGLPNDRFSAERPEGSISTLTIQRTEQRDSAMYRCASSLGQGVTYEQYFGPGTRLTVT.

V gene TRBV9 combines with J gene TRBJ2-2; 11 nucleotides match TRBD1. The CDR3 has 16 amino acids. The germline gives CDR1 SGDLS, CDR2 YYNGEE. J lost 6 bases, V lost 0 bases, and 4 bases had no gene match. The CDR3 region is CASSVGDRGIPGELFF. DNA for the CDR3: TGTGCCAGCAGCGTAGGGGACAGGGGGATACCCGGGGAGCTGTTTTTT. Filled out from reference TRBV9 and TRBJ2-2, the complete variable domain reads DSGVTQTPKHLITATGQRVTLRCSPRSGDLSVYWYQQSLDQGLQFLIQYYNGEERAKGNILERFSAQQFPDLHSELNLSSLELGDSALYFCASSVGDRGIPGELFFGEGSRLTVL.

The chain links TRBV2 to TRBJ2-7, with 9 bases that match TRBD1. Germline CDR1 and CDR2: SNHLY and FYNNEI. The CDR3 length is 16 residues. Trimming cost V 1 base and J 4 bases; bases outside gene matches: 8. The CDR3 loop reads CASSEDTGGKVYEQYF. In DNA, the CDR3 is TGTGCCAGCAGTGAAGACACAGGGGGCAAAGTGTACGAGCAGTACTTC.

With respect to this clone: An end of the junction differs from the germline gene, which may be a read error. The chain is built from TRBV13 and TRBJ1-2, with 11 bases that match TRBD1. The CDR3 contains 14 residues. From germline, CDR1 is PRHDT and CDR2 FYEKMQ (reference sequence). The CDR3 DNA reads TGTGCCAGCAGCGTAGGGACAGGGGGGGTTGGCTACACCTTC. Its translation: CASSVGTGGVGYTF.

V is TRBV19 and J is TRBJ2-6; no firm D call. Germline CDR1 reads LNHDA; CDR2 reads SQIVND (reference sequence). The CDR3 consists of 16 residues. V was clipped by 2 bases and J by 0 bases, with 8 bases between them. The CDR3 sequence: CASSILGSSGANVLTF. DNA for the CDR3: TGTGCCAGTAGTATATTGGGCTCCTCTGGGGCCAACGTCCTGACTTTC.

The gene calls are TRBV4-3 and TRBJ1-5, with D unclear. The CDR3 loop spans 15 amino acids. Trimming left V 0 bases short and J 3 bases short, with 9 bases between. Germline V gene data show CDR1 as LGHNA and CDR2 as YSLEER. The CDR3 is CASSQDGRDNQPQHF. In DNA form, the CDR3 reads TGCGCCAGCAGCCAAGATGGACGGGACAATCAGCCCCAGCATTTT.

The chain carries TRBV27 and TRBJ2-1; D perhaps matches TRBD2 (7 bases). This CDR3 region has 14 residues. CDR1 is MNHEY, CDR2 SMNVEV, per germline (reference sequence). V lost 4 bases, J lost 5 bases, and 12 bases lay in between. DNA of the CDR3: TGTGCCAGCAGTTGGTACGGGGGGCACAATGAGCAGTTCTTC. It is translated as CASSWYGGHNEQFF.

The sample holds a few counts of this clone. The rearrangement uses TRBV2 and TRBJ1-5; the D is unclear. CDR3 length: 13 amino acids. Germline V gene data show CDR1 as SNHLY and CDR2 as FYNNEI. The V gene lost 8 bases and the J gene lost 0 bases, with 8 bases spanning the gap. The CDR3, as DNA: TGTGCCAGCCAATACTATAGCAATCAGCCCCAGCATTTT. Translation: CASQYYSNQPQHF.

The chain links TRBV7-6 to TRBJ1-1; D is undetermined. Trimming left V 5 bases short and J 1 base short, with 14 bases between. CDR1 and CDR2 (germline): SGHVS, FNYEAQ. The CDR3 has 15 residues. CDR3 sequence (DNA): TGTGCCAGCAGCCCCTATGGTACCGGGAACACTGAAGCTTTCTTT. As protein: CASSPYGTGNTEAFF.

The chain carries TRBV4-3 and TRBJ2-2; D not resolved. V lost 4 bases, J lost 6 bases, and 9 bases lay in between. CDR3 length equals 13 residues. Germline CDR1 and CDR2: LGHNA and YSLEER. CDR3: CASSRLSAGELFF. The CDR3 DNA follows: TGCGCCAGCAGCCGCCTTTCGGCCGGGGAGCTGTTTTTT.

The CDR3 sequence: CASSLETTRPNTEAFF. The CDR3 DNA reads as TGTGCCAGCAGCCTTGAGACTACTCGGCCGAACACTGAAGCTTTCTTT. This chain connects TRBV7-2 to TRBJ1-1; D uncertain. The CDR3 length is 16 residues. Germline CDR1 reads SGHTA; CDR2 reads FQGNSA. The V end lost 5 bases, the J end lost 1 base, and 17 bases lay between the germline ends.

The genes are TRBV4-1 and TRBJ1-3; D is undetermined. V lost 0 bases and J lost 0, with 18 bases in between. Germline values: CDR1 MGHRA, CDR2 YSYEKL. The CDR3 is 19 residues long. The CDR3 DNA follows: TGCGCCAGCAGCCAAGATAGGCACTCTGGCGGCGACTCTGGAAACACCATATATTTT. It translates to CASSQDRHSGGDSGNTIYF.

The rearrangement links TRBV7-9 to TRBJ2-3; 9 positions agree with TRBD2. V gave up 3 bases and J gave up 5 bases; unmatched junction bases: 6. Germline CDR1 reads SEHNR; CDR2 reads FQNEAQ (reference sequence). This CDR3 spans 15 amino acids. CDR3 sequence reads: CASSFSGRVGDTQYF. DNA for the CDR3: TGTGCCAGCAGCTTTAGCGGGAGAGTCGGAGATACGCAGTATTTT.